Sequencing of this T cell receptor beta chain was carried out in a study of cytomegalovirus exposure and HLA in healthy donors (dated by TCRdb to 2016 to 2017). Concerning the study at large: In an earlier analysis of roughly 500 of the donors, under 300 Gb of sequence data and just under 120 million unique TCR beta sequences from roughly 200 million T cells were reported. The study used immunosequencing to profile the T cell repertoires of 666 subjects and linked those repertoires to cytomegalovirus serostatus. A later genetic analysis took genome-wide SNP genotypes for about 55% of the roughly 700 donors and used that subset as a discovery cohort. Among roughly 400 genotyped donors of the cohort, an average of around 220,000 unique TCR beta nucleotide sequences was sequenced per donor, of which 15% to 20% were non-productive. A later analysis re-examined previously published TCR beta repertoires from about 700 donors and added high-resolution HLA genotyping to investigate patterns of TCR occurrence. In the later analysis, no new phenotypic data were used to find candidate immune exposures; instead, reliance was placed on TCR beta sequences and their occurrence across donors. Because of strong linkage in the cohort, roughly five DR-DQ haplotypes were treated as single units for association and clustering. The study aimed to test whether cataloging public T cell receptors could reveal signatures of past pathogen exposure. An earlier analysis of around 580 of the donors used high-throughput TCR beta sequencing to judge whether each TCR beta V gene segment behaved as functional or pseudogenic. An early release covering some 640 HLA-typed donors comprised about 310 gigabases of sequencing data and 85 million or so unique TCR sequences. All discovery cohort repertoires had been generated using a single sequencing platform. In addition to the first cohort of around 670 subjects, a separate validation cohort of approximately 130 different subjects was used. The genetic ancestry cluster associated with self-reported Caucasian donors included 70% to 85% of the 300 to 400 genotyped donors. The study combined high-throughput TCR immunosequencing, statistical association of individual TCRs with disease status, and machine learning to predict cytomegalovirus infection status. The number of typed donors differed by locus: roughly 629-630 for A, B, C, DRB1 and DQB1; roughly 510 for DQA1; 606 for DPA1; and about 470 for DPB1. HLA typing included class I and class II loci at four-digit resolution. Donor age, sex, ethnicity and CMV serostatus were compiled alongside the repertoire data.

The CDR3 runs 15 amino acids, cysteine and phenylalanine included. Only CDR3 DNA is held: 45 bases, read in frame from base 1. The germline V gene gives CDR1 as LGHNT and CDR2 as FRNRAP. After removal of 7 bases from V and 5 bases from J, the junction retains 12 bases not matched to a gene. This clone was detected a few times. The antigen it binds to is not known. The sample holds no much larger clone one base away, and base qualities are not on file. In total, over 600 healthy bone marrow donors made up the cohort. At the time of sampling, all cohort members were nominally healthy, though unrecorded immune exposures were likely present. The donor tested CMV seropositive and was one of the 289 seropositive cohort members. Each donor provided a peripheral blood sample, and peripheral blood mononuclear cells were used for TCR beta sequencing. Genomic DNA was extracted from the blood cell samples with the Qiagen DNeasy Blood Extraction Kit.

Receptors were amplified or captured by the immunoSEQ multiplex PCR assay. The multiplex PCR relied on a mix of 60 forward primers for TCR Vbeta segments and 13 reverse primers for TCR Jbeta segments. The CDR3 region of rearranged TCR beta genes was amplified from genomic DNA by a multiplex PCR assay. The amplified TCR beta libraries were sequenced on the Illumina HiSeq System as 87-base-pair reads. Regarding the original processing steps: Across the 500 to 850 repertoires, a later analysis counted around 80 million unique TCR beta chains, 8.5 million to 12 million of which were shared by at least two donors. A nearest-neighbor algorithm error-corrected the raw reads and collapsed the reads into unique sequences, merging closely related sequences to remove PCR and sequencing errors. CDR3 sequences were aligned to IMGT reference sequences to assign V, D and J gene segments. For a sequence to be retained, a match of at least six nucleotides was required to both a V gene segment and a J gene segment. A rearrangement was called productive if the CDR3 had no stop codons and remained in frame with V and J, and every other rearrangement was called non-productive. CDR3 was defined by IMGT convention, running from the second conserved V-encoded cysteine to the conserved J-encoded phenylalanine. In an earlier analysis of approximately 500 of the donors, sequences lacking an unambiguous match to a single V gene segment were excluded. In an earlier analysis of some 590 of the donors, a V segment was called functional when productive rearrangements were above 56.7%, and segregating when the standard deviation between donors exceeded 5%. A statistical classification framework was built to diagnose cytomegalovirus status from the catalog of TCR beta chain sequences. A later analysis assigned V and J genes by comparing TCR nucleotide sequences with IMGT/GENE-DB human TR gene sequences. A later analysis assigned CDR3 sequences and most-parsimonious VDJ recombination scenarios with the TCRdist pipeline. In a later analysis, each TCR beta chain was defined by its CDR3 amino acid sequence together with its V-gene family, and reads without a unique V-gene family were excluded. A later analysis removed nearly 600 highly shared, low-generation-probability nucleotide sequences to deal with suspected cross-contamination and a sequencing artifact. In a later analysis, a clonal expansion index for each public chain was calculated from normalized within-repertoire ranks of inferred template counts. Generation probabilities in a later analysis came from a VDJ recombination model fitted to out-of-frame rearrangements, and those results were checked against IGoR. Hypergeometric tests were used in a later analysis to score TCR-TCR, TCR-HLA and TCR-CMV co-occurrence, with a repertoire-size bias correction applied to the TCR pairs. To estimate false discovery rates, a later analysis permuted the HLA or CMV assignments 20 times. In a later analysis, co-occurring TCRs were grouped using DBSCAN, with TCRdist sequence similarity added in when clustering inside HLA-allele-positive subsets. Co-occurrence clustering excluded repertoires with fewer than 30,000 or more than 120,000 public chains, plus five with anomalous nucleotide sharing. Sourced from immuneACCESS, this table was stored by TCRdb with only in-frame sequences that have V and J called. A share of the clones is absent; for the studies checked, an unresolved V gene accounts for under half, and the remainder has no known explanation. The DNA was the basis for D and trimming; V, J and clone size are from that table. The sample data list 100,000 or so clones, and 74% of these were observed just once. The ten largest clonotypes hold roughly 2.6% of the sample.

Overall study results and their limits: V-gene and J-gene trimming of TCR beta chains was associated with a missense DCLRE1C variant in a later genetic analysis, and the association was replicated in an independent cohort. Correlated functional status among segregating V segments might reflect linkage disequilibrium, but an unknown experimental factor could not be ruled out. At a false discovery rate of 0.05, a later analysis linked 16,951 TCR beta sequences to specific HLA alleles. In a later analysis, the rate of TCR association differed among HLA loci, with DRB1 alleles having the most associated TCRs and HLA-C alleles having the fewest. Assigning TCR associations to individual alleles was difficult when HLA alleles, especially DR and DQ, strongly co-occurred. Several of the top co-occurrence clusters appeared to be linked to parvovirus B19, influenza, CMV and Epstein-Barr virus, according to a later analysis. Because counts were too low, 15 to 20 rarely observed V segments, including chromosome 9 orphons, were excluded from the earlier analysis of about 500 of the donors. For the cohort, immune exposure information was limited to CMV serostatus. In a later analysis, HLA-associated TCR beta chains were found to be more clonally expanded and to have lower generation probabilities than equally common non-associated chains. A further reported finding was that TCR beta sequences accurately predicted the HLA-A and HLA-B alleles for most subjects in the first cohort. Across donors, most TCR sequences were observed very rarely, whereas some public TCRs were present in many individuals. Broadly in line with IMGT annotations, most TCR beta V segments showed up in productive rearrangements about 87% or about 30% of the time in an earlier analysis of under 700 of the donors. In vitro tests confirmed that a few of the cytomegalovirus-associated TCR beta chains recognize cytomegalovirus antigens. A later analysis found that most CMV-associated TCR beta chains appeared HLA-restricted, with HLA associations seemingly driven largely by CMV exposure. Compared with the approximately 670-donor mean, donors in an Asian-associated ancestry cluster had fewer N-insertions in productive TCRs, according to a later genetic analysis. The sequencing pipeline was judged likely to have produced a cluster of highly shared sequence variants as a technical artifact. The authors suggested that the approach could potentially be extended to other disease states and immunological phenotypes. Roughly uniform sequencing depth across donors was assumed in presence/absence analyses, although this assumption may not hold. In this cohort, only TCR beta chains were sequenced, and detectable features were limited by the absence of alpha or paired-chain data. The study listed 150 to 200 TCR beta chains as associated with cytomegalovirus. HLA typing was unavailable for some donors at each locus, so association tests used only the typed subset. Some IMGT-functional V segments, including TRBV6-2 and TRBV6-3, could not be distinguished by the 87-base-pair reads and were therefore excluded. In both the original and validation cohorts, the classifier was reported to diagnose cytomegalovirus status with high specificity and sensitivity.

The TCR originated in a man in his fifties in good health and CMV-seropositive. The chain is assembled from TRBV12-5 and TRBJ2-5, with 8 bases aligning to TRBD2. The sequencing input was PBMCs. The DNA sequence is TGTGCTAGTGCCCTGGTGGCTAGCGGGTGGGAGACCCAGTACTTC. The translation is CASALVASGWETQYF.